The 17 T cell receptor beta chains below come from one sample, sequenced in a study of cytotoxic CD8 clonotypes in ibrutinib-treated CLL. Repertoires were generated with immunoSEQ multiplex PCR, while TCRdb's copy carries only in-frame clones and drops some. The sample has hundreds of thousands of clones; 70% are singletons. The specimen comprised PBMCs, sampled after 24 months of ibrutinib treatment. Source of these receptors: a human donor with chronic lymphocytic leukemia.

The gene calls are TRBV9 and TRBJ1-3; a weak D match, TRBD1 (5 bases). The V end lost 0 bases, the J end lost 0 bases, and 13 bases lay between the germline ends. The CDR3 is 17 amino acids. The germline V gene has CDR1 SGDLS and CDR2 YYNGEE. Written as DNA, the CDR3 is TGTGCCAGCAGCGTAGCTGAACAGGCGTTCTCTGGAAACACCATATATTTT. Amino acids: CASSVAEQAFSGNTIYF.

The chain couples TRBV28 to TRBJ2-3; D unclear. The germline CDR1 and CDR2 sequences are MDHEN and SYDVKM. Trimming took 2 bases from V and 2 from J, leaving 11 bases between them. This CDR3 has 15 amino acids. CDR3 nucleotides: TGTGCCAGCAGTTTAGTATCCCCCAACACAGATACGCAGTATTTT. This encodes CASSLVSPNTDTQYF. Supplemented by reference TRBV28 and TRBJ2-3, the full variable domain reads DVKVTQSSRYLVKRTGEKVFLECVQDMDHENMFWYRQDPGLGLRLIYFSYDVKMKEKGDIPEGYSVSREKKERFSLILESASTNQTSMYLCASSLVSPNTDTQYFGPGTRLTVL.

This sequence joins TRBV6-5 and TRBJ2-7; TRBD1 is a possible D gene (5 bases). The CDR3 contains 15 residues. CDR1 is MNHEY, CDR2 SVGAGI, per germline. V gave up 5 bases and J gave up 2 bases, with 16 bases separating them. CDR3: CASSPQWQGAYEQYF. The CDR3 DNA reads TGTGCCAGCAGTCCCCAGTGGCAGGGTGCCTACGAGCAGTACTTC.

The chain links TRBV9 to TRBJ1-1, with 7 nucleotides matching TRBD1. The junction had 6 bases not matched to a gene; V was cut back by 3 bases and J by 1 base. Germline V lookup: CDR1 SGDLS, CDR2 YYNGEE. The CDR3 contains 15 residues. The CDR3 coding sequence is TGTGCCAGCAGCGGCGGACAGGTACAGAACACTGAAGCTTTCTTT. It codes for CASSGGQVQNTEAFF.

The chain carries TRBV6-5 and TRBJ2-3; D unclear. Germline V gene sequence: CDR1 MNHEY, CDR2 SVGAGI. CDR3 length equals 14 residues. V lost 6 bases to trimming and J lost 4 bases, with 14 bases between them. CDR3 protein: CASSRLGTADTQYF. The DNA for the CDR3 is TGTGCCAGCAGCCGACTCGGCACCGCAGATACGCAGTATTTT.

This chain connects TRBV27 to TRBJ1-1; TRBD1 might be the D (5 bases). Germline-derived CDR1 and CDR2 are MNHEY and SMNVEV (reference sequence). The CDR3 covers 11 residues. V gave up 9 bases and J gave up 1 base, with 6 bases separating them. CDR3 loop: CASGQNTEAFF. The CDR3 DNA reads TGTGCCAGTGGACAGAACACTGAAGCTTTCTTT.

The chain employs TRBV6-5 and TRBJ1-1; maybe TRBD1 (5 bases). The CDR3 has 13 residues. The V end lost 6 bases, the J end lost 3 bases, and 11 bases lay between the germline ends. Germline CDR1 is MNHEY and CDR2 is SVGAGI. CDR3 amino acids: CASSTDRDTEAFF. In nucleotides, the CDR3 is TGTGCCAGCAGCACAGACAGAGACACTGAAGCTTTCTTT.

The CDR3 region is CARTGTLSTDTQYF. As DNA, the CDR3 is TGTGCCAGGACCGGGACACTGAGCACAGATACGCAGTATTTT. The chain has TRBV2 and TRBJ2-3, with D possibly TRBD1 on 6 matching bases. Germline lookup yields CDR1 SNHLY and CDR2 FYNNEI. This CDR3 is 14 amino acids long. V was clipped by 9 bases and J by 0 bases, with 13 bases between them.

The CDR3 reads CASSPNPLAGVYEQYF. CDR3 coding DNA: TGTGCCAGCAGCCCCAACCCACTAGCGGGGGTTTACGAGCAGTACTTC. The chain recombines TRBV7-9 with TRBJ2-7, with 11 nucleotides matching TRBD2. CDR1 is SEHNR, CDR2 FQNEAQ, per germline (reference sequence). The V segment lost 5 bases and the J segment 4 bases; nucleotides outside the gene matches: 10. CDR3 length: 16 amino acids.

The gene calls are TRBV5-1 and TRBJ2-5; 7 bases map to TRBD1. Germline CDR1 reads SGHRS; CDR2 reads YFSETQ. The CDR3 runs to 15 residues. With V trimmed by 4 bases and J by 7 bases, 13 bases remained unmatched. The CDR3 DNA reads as TGCGCCAGCAGCCCATCGACAGGGACCTTAAGGACCCAGTACTTC. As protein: CASSPSTGTLRTQYF.

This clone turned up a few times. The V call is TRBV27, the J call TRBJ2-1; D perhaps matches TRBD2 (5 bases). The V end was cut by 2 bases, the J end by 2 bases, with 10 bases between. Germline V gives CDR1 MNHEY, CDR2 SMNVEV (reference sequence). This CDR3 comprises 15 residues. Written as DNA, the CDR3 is TGTGCCAGCAGTTTACGGGATCCGGCCTACAATGAGCAGTTCTTC. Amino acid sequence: CASSLRDPAYNEQFF.

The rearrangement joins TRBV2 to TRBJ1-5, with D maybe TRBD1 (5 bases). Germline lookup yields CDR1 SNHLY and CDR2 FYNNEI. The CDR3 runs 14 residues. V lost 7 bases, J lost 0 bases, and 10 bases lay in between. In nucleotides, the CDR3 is TGTGCCAGCAACTTCAGGGATAGCAATCAGCCCCAGCATTTT. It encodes CASNFRDSNQPQHF.

The CDR3 reads CASSPGVLSAPQHF. DNA for the CDR3: TGTGCCAGCAGCCCTGGGGTCCTATCGGCCCCCCAGCATTTT. The V and J genes are TRBV5-6 and TRBJ1-5; the D is unclear. The V gene's germline CDR1 is SGHDT and CDR2 YYEEEE. Trimming took off 4 bases at V and 10 bases at J, with 18 bases between the two ends. The CDR3 sequence is 14 residues long.

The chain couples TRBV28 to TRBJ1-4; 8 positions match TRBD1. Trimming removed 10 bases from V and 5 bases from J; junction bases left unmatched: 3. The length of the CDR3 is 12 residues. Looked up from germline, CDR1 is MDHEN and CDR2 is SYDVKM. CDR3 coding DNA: TGTGCCACTCGGGACAGGAATGAAAAACTGTTTTTT. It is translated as CATRDRNEKLFF.

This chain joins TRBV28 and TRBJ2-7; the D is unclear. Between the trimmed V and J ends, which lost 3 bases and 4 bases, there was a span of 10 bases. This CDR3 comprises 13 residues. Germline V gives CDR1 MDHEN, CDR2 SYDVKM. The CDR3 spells CASSFWQTYEQYF. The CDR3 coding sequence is TGTGCCAGCAGTTTTTGGCAAACTTACGAGCAGTACTTC.

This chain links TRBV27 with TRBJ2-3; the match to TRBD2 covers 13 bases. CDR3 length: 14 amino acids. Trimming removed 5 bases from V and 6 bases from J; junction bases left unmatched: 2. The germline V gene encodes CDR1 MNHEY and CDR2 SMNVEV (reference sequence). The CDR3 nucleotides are TGTGCCAGCAGTCCGACTAGCGGGAGGGATACGCAGTATTTT. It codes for CASSPTSGRDTQYF.

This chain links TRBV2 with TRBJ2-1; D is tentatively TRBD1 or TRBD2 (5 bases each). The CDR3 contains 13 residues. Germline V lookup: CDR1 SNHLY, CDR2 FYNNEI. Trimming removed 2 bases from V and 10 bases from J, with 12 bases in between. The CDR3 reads CASSELWGSEQFF. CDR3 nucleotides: TGTGCCAGCAGTGAACTCTGGGGGAGCGAGCAGTTCTTC. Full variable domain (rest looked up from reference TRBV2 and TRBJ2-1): EPEVTQTPSHQVTQMGQEVILRCVPISNHLYFYWYRQILGQKVEFLVSFYNNEISEKSEIFDDQFSVERPDGSNFTLKIRSTKLEDSAMYFCASSELWGSEQFFGPGTRLTVL.